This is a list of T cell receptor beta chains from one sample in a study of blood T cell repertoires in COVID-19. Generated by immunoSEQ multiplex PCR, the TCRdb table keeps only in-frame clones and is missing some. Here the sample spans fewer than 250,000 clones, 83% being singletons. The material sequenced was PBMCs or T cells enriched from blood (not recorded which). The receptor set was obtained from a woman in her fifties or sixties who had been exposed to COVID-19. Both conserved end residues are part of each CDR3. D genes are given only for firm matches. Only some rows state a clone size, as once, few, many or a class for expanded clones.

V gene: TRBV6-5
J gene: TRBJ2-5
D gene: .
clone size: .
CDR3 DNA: TGTGCCAGCACAGAAGAGGCCCACGGAGAGACCCAGTACTTC
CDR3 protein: CASTEEAHGETQYF

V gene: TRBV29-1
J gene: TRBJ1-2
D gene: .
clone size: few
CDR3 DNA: TGCAGCGTTGATTTACAGGGCCAAAGCAACTATGGCTACACCTTC
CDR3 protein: CSVDLQGQSNYGYTF

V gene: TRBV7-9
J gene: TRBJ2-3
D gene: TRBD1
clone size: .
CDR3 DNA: TGTGCCAGCAGCTTAGGAGGACAGGGACGGACGCAGTATTTT
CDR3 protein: CASSLGGQGRTQYF

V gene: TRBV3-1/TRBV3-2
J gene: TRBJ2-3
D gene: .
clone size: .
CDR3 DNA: TGTGCCAGCAGCCCAGCCCGACAGAGCTTGGCAGATACGCAGTATTTT
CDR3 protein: CASSPARQSLADTQYF

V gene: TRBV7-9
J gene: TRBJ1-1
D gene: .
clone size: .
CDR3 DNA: TGTGCCAGCAGCTTCTCATGGAGCACTGAAGCTTTCTTT
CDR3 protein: CASSFSWSTEAFF

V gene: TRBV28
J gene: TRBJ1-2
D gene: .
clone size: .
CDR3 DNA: TGTGCCAGCAGTTTTATTCCACAGGGTACAAACTATGGCTACACCTTC
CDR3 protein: CASSFIPQGTNYGYTF

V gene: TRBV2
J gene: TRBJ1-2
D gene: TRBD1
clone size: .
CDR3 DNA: TGTGCCAGCAGTGACCAAGGGACAGGGATTGGCTACACCTTC
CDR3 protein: CASSDQGTGIGYTF

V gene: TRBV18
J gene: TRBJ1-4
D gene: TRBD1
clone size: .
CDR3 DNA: TGTGCCAGCTCACCCTCGTCGGGGGACAGGGGAAATGAAAAACTGTTTTTT
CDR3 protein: CASSPSSGDRGNEKLFF

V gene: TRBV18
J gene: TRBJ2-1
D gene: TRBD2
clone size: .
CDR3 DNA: TGTGCCAGCTCACCCCTACCGGGGGGGGGTGAGCAGTTCTTC
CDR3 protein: CASSPLPGGGEQFF

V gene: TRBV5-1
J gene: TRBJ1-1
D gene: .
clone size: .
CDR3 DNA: TGCGCCAGCAGGCGGGGGCAGTGGGACACTGAAGCTTTCTTT
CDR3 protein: CASRRGQWDTEAFF

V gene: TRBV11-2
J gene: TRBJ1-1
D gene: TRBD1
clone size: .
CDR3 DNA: TGTGCCAGCAGCTCGAGCAGGACAGGGAGGACTGAAGCTTTCTTT
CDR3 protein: CASSSSRTGRTEAFF

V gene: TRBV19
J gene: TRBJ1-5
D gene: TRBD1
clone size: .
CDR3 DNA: TGTGCCAGTAAGGGACAGGGCCTTTATAGCAATCAGCCCCAGCATTTT
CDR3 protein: CASKGQGLYSNQPQHF

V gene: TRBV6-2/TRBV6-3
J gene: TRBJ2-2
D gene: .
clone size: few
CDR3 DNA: TGTGCCAGCAGTACTGTCGACAGTCTCACCGGGGAGCTGTTTTTT
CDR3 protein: CASSTVDSLTGELFF

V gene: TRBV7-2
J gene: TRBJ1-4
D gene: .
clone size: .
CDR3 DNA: TGTGCCAGCAGCTTAGGCGGAAAACTGTTTTTT
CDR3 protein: CASSLGGKLFF

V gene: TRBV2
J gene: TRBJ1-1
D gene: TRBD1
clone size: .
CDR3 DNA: TGTGCCAGCAGTCCCCTGGTTTGGGACAGGGGGGGGTACACTGAAGCTTTCTTT
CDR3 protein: CASSPLVWDRGGYTEAFF

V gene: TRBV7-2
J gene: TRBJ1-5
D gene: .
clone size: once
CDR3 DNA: TGTGCCAGCAGCTTAGAATTTCAGGGGTCGCCCCAGCATTTT
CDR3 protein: CASSLEFQGSPQHF

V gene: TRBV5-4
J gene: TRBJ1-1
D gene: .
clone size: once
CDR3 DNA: TGTGCCAGCAGCGTAACAGGGACTGAAGCTTTCTTT
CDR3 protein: CASSVTGTEAFF

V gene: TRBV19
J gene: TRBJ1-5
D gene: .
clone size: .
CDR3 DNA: TGTGCCAGTAACCTCCCGGGGAGGCAGCCCCAGCATTTT
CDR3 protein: CASNLPGRQPQHF

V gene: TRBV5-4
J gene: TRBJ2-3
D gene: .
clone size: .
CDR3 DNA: TGTGCCAGCAGCCCGGGGAGCACAGATACGCAGTATTTT
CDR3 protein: CASSPGSTDTQYF

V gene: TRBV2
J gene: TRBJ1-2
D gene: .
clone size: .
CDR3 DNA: TGTGCCAGCAGTGACATCACCAGCTATGGCTACACCTTC
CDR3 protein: CASSDITSYGYTF

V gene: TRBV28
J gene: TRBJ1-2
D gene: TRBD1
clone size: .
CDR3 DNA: TGTGCCAGCAGTCCGGGGGGGACAGGGAACTATGGCTACACCTTC
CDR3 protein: CASSPGGTGNYGYTF

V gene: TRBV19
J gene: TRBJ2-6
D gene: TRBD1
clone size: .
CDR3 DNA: TGTGCCAGTAGTCCCCGGACAGGGGGATCTGGGGCCAACGTCCTGACTTTC
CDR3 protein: CASSPRTGGSGANVLTF

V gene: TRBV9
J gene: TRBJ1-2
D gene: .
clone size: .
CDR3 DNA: TGTGCCAGCAGCGTAGAACCAGGGCGGATGTATGGCTACACCTTC
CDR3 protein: CASSVEPGRMYGYTF

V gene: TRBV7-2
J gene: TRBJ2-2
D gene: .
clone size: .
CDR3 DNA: TGTGCCAGCAGCTTAGAGACTTTTTACACCGGGGAGCTGTTTTTT
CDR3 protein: CASSLETFYTGELFF

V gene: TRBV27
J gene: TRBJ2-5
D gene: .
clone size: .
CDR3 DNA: TGTGCCAGCAGTTTATCGACAGGAGAGACCCAGTACTTC
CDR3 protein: CASSLSTGETQYF

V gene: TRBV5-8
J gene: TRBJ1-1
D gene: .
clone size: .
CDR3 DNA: TGTGCCAGCAGCTTGGTAAGGGGTACTGAAGCTTTCTTT
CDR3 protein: CASSLVRGTEAFF

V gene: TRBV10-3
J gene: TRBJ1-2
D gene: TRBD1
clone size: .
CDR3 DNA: TGTGCCATCAGCGTCGGACAGGGTGACTATGGCTACACCTTC
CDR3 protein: CAISVGQGDYGYTF

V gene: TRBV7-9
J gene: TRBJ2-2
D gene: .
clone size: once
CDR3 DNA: TGTGCCAGCATGCCCCAACTTGGTACCGGGGAGCTGTTTTTT
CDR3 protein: CASMPQLGTGELFF

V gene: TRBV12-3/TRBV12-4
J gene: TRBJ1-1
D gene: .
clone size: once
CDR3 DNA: TGTGCCAGCAGTTTCTTAGCGGACACTGAAGCTTTCTTT
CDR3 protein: CASSFLADTEAFF

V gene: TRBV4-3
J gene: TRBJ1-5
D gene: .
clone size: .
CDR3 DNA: TGCGCAACAGGAAGGGTTTTTCAGCCCCAGCATTTT
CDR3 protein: CATGRVFQPQHF

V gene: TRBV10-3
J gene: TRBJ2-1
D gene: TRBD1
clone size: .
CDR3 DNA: TGTGCCATCAGTGGGGACAGGAGCTACCGCTCCGACCCTAATGAGCAGTTCTTC
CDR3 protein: CAISGDRSYRSDPNEQFF

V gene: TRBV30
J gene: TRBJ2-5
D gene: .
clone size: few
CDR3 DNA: TGTGCCTGGACCTCGGAGGTAGGGGAGACCCAGTACTTC
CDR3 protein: CAWTSEVGETQYF

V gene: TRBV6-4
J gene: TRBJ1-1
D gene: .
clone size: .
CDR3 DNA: TGTGCCAGCAGATCAGGGGACACTGAAGCTTTCTTT
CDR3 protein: CASRSGDTEAFF

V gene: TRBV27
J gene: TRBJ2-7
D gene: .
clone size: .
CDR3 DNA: TGTGCCGCCAGCTCGGGGGGCGGCGAGCAGTACTTC
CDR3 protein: CAASSGGGEQYF

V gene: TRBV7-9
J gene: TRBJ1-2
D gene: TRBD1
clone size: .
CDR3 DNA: TGTGCCAGCAGCCTTCGGGACAGCCCCTATGGCTACACCTTC
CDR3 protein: CASSLRDSPYGYTF

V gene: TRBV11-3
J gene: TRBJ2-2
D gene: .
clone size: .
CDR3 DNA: TGTGCCAGCAGCTTAAGGGGCGGGGAGCTGTTTTTT
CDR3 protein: CASSLRGGELFF

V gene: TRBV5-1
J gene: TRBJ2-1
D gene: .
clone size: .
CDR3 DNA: TGCGCCAGCAGCTTGGTCCCTAATGAGCAGTTCTTC
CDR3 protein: CASSLVPNEQFF

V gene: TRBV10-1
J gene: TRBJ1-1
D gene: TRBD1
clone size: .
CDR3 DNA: TGCGCCAGCCCTCACAGGGGGAATACTGAAGCTTTCTTT
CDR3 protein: CASPHRGNTEAFF

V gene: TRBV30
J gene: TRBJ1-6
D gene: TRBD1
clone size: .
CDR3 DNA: TGTGCCTGGAGTGAAAGACAGGGTCATAATTCACCCCTCCACTTT
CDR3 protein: CAWSERQGHNSPLHF

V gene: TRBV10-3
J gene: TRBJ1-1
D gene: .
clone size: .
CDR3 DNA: TGTGCCATCAGTGAGCCAGGGCCAACAAACACTGAAGCTTTCTTT
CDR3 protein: CAISEPGPTNTEAFF

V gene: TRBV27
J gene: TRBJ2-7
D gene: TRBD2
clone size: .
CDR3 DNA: TGTGCCAGCAGTTTACGAGAAGGCGGGAGCGAGCAGTACTTC
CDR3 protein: CASSLREGGSEQYF

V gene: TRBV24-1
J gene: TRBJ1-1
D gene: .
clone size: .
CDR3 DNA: TGTGCCACCAGGAGGGGGTGGGACACTGAAGCTTTCTTT
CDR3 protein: CATRRGWDTEAFF

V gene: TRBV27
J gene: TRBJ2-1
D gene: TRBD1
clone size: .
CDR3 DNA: TGTGCCAGCAGTCCGCCTCAGGGGGTGGGTGGGAATGAGCAGTTCTTC
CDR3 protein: CASSPPQGVGGNEQFF

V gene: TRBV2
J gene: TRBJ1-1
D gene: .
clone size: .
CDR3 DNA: TGTGCCAGCAGTGCTCCGGAAGCTTTCTTT
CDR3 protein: CASSAPEAFF

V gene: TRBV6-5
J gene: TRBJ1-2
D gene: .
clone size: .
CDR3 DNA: TGTGCCAGCAGTTCCAGGGTTGCGGGCTACACCTTC
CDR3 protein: CASSSRVAGYTF

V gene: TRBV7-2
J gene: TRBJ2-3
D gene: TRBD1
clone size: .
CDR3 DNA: TGTGCCAGCAGAAGGGACAGGGCCCCCCCAGATACGCAGTATTTT
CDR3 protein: CASRRDRAPPDTQYF

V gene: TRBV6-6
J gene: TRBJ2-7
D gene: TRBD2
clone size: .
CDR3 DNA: TGTGCCAGCAGTCGAGGGCAGGGAGGGTTTAATACCTACGAGCAGTACTTC
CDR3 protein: CASSRGQGGFNTYEQYF